Listed here are 12 T cell receptor beta chains from one sample, sequenced in a study of cytomegalovirus exposure and HLA in healthy donors. The PCR ran on 60 Vbeta and 13 Jbeta primers. Using immunoSEQ multiplex PCR, the repertoire was profiled, and TCRdb retains in-frame clones only, with some absent. The sample has around 55,000 clones; the top ten hold roughly 9.6%. Sequenced input: PBMCs. These receptors were taken from a man over 45 in good health and CMV-seropositive.

V is TRBV19 and J is TRBJ2-1; TRBD2 matches 7 bases. This CDR3 is 14 amino acids long. Germline lookup yields CDR1 LNHDA and CDR2 SQIVND (reference sequence). With V trimmed by 6 bases and J by 7 bases, 9 bases remained unmatched. Here the CDR3 DNA reads TGTGCCAGTAGCCGCACGACTAGCTCGAATGAGCAGTTCTTC. Protein: CASSRTTSSNEQFF.

The chain uses TRBV10-3 and TRBJ1-2, with TRBD1 matching 10 bases. CDR1 and CDR2 from the germline V gene are ENHRY and SYGVKD. This CDR3 comprises 14 residues. Trimming took 3 bases from V and 5 from J; bases not matched to a gene: 3. CDR3 region: CAISDDRGLYGYTF. CDR3 in DNA: TGTGCCATCAGTGACGACAGGGGGCTATATGGCTACACCTTC.

V and J are TRBV6-6 and TRBJ1-2; a weak D match, TRBD1 (5 bases). The V and J ends lost 0 bases and 2 bases respectively, with 7 bases between them. This CDR3 is 14 amino acids long. Germline-derived CDR1 and CDR2 are MNHNY and SVGAGI (reference sequence). The chain's CDR3 is CASSYSDTNYGYTF. Written as DNA, the CDR3 is TGTGCCAGCAGTTACTCGGACACCAACTATGGCTACACCTTC.

The rearrangement joins TRBV5-6 to TRBJ2-5, with D tentatively TRBD2 (6 bases). The CDR3 is made up of 14 amino acids. V was cut by 2 bases and J by 4 bases, with 12 bases left in between. Germline values: CDR1 SGHDT, CDR2 YYEEEE. The CDR3 reads CASSFRGAGETQYF. CDR3 bases: TGTGCCAGCAGCTTCCGCGGGGCGGGAGAGACCCAGTACTTC.

Here the CDR3 DNA reads TGTGCCAGCAGTTATGGGATCGGGGGCAATCAGCCCCAGCATTTT. As protein: CASSYGIGGNQPQHF. This sequence joins TRBV6-6 and TRBJ1-5; D is ambiguous. V lost 3 bases to trimming and J lost 2 bases, with 11 bases between them. The germline CDR1 and CDR2 sequences are MNHNY and SVGAGI (reference sequence). CDR3 length equals 15 residues.

The rearrangement joins TRBV13 to TRBJ1-2, with TRBD1 matching over 7 bases. CDR1 and CDR2 from the germline V gene are PRHDT and FYEKMQ (reference sequence). The CDR3 covers 16 residues. After removal of 5 bases from V and 4 bases from J, the junction contained 13 bases not matched to a gene. The CDR3: CASSQRQGQMGYGYTF. Here the CDR3 DNA reads TGTGCCAGCAGCCAACGACAGGGCCAAATGGGCTATGGCTACACCTTC.

The chain uses TRBV4-3 and TRBJ2-7, with D perhaps matching TRBD2 (5 bases). V lost 1 base and J lost 0, with 10 bases in between. This CDR3 is built from 15 residues. Per germline, CDR1 LGHNA and CDR2 YSLEER. Written as DNA, the CDR3 is TGCGCCAGCAGCCAAGGGCGGGCCTCCTCCTACGAGCAGTACTTC. It is translated as CASSQGRASSYEQYF.

The genes are TRBV19 and TRBJ1-5, with D uncertain. This CDR3 spans 16 amino acids. Germline loops: CDR1 LNHDA, CDR2 SQIVND (reference sequence). The germline V and J ends were trimmed by 3 bases and 0 bases, with 12 bases remaining between them. As DNA, the CDR3 is TGTGCCAGTAGTATTCTGGCAACGTATAGCAATCAGCCCCAGCATTTT. As protein: CASSILATYSNQPQHF.

The rearrangement uses TRBV6-5 and TRBJ2-3, with 8 bases lining up with TRBD1. Germline V CDR1 and CDR2: MNHEY, SVGAGI. The J segment lost 3 bases and the V segment lost 11 bases, leaving 10 bases of the junction unmatched. This CDR3 comprises 14 residues. The CDR3 loop reads CACTGQGGTDTQYF. Here the CDR3 DNA reads TGTGCCTGCACAGGACAGGGCGGAACAGATACGCAGTATTTT.

Comments on this clone: At one of its ends the junction is not consistent with the germline gene, which may arise from a read error. The chain combines TRBV30 with TRBJ1-1; TRBD1 might be the D (5 bases). This CDR3 comprises 13 residues. CDR1 and CDR2 (germline): GTSNPN, SVGIG (reference sequence). The CDR3 loop reads CAWSEQANTEDFF. Written as DNA, the CDR3 is TGTGCCTGGAGTGAACAGGCGAACACTGAAGATTTCTTT.

The J gene is TRBJ1-1, the V gene TRBV6-5; no reliable D call. Trimming cost V 4 bases and J 2 bases, with 11 bases left between them. From germline, CDR1 is MNHEY and CDR2 SVGAGI. The CDR3 covers 14 residues. The CDR3 protein is CASSFRTANTEAFF. As DNA, the CDR3 is TGTGCCAGCAGTTTCCGCACAGCAAACACTGAAGCTTTCTTT.

The chain links TRBV6-6 to TRBJ1-6; D is uncertain. The CDR3 length is 12 residues. In germline, CDR1 is MNHNY, CDR2 SVGAGI (reference sequence). The ends were cut back, 5 bases at V and 6 bases at J, with 5 bases in the middle. This CDR3 reads CASSPLNSPLHF. CDR3 nucleotides: TGTGCCAGCAGTCCACTTAATTCACCCCTCCACTTT.